The rows below give T cell receptor beta chains drawn from one sample of a study of graft-versus-host responses after intestinal transplantation. The protocol was immunoSEQ multiplex PCR, while the TCRdb copy is restricted to in-frame clones and leaves out a portion. The data show about 30,000 clones, approximately 80% seen once. Specimen: ileum tissue, collected 98 days after intestinal transplantation. These receptors originate from a human patient who received an intestinal transplant, so some T cells may come from the graft donor. Each CDR3 is given with its conserved first and last residue. Fields, in order: J gene, clone size, CDR3 length, V gene, D gene, CDR3 protein, CDR3 DNA. A D gene is named only where the DNA matches it firmly. The size entry is marked missing in some rows and otherwise reads once, few, many or a size class.

J: TRBJ2-5
size: -
length: 14
V: TRBV11-3
D: -
CDR3: CASSLGGQGETQYF
DNA: TGTGCCAGCAGCTTAGGCGGGCAGGGGGAGACCCAGTACTTC

J: TRBJ1-2
size: few
length: 12
V: TRBV5-6
D: -
CDR3: CASSISNYGYTF
DNA: TGTGCCAGCAGCATTTCTAACTATGGCTACACCTTC

J: TRBJ2-2
size: -
length: 15
V: TRBV5-1
D: -
CDR3: CASSLAGGRTGELFF
DNA: TGCGCCAGCAGCCTGGCTGGCGGGCGTACCGGGGAGCTGTTTTTT

J: TRBJ1-2
size: -
length: 14
V: TRBV28
D: -
CDR3: CASRTWAADYGYTF
DNA: TGTGCCAGCAGGACGTGGGCAGCGGATTATGGCTACACCTTC

J: TRBJ2-3
size: -
length: 17
V: TRBV4-2
D: TRBD2
CDR3: CASSHRTSGGGTDTQYF
DNA: TGTGCCAGCAGCCATCGGACTAGCGGGGGTGGCACAGATACGCAGTATTTT

J: TRBJ1-6
size: -
length: 17
V: TRBV19
D: -
CDR3: CASSLPQRGRVNSPLHF
DNA: TGTGCCAGTAGCCTTCCTCAGAGAGGCAGGGTAAATTCACCCCTCCACTTT

J: TRBJ1-4
size: -
length: 15
V: TRBV5-8
D: -
CDR3: CASSLAGTVIEKLFF
DNA: TGTGCCAGCAGCTTGGCAGGGACCGTAATTGAAAAACTGTTTTTT

J: TRBJ2-5
size: -
length: 17
V: TRBV19
D: TRBD2
CDR3: CASDPSGSGAITKTQYF
DNA: TGTGCCAGTGACCCCTCGGGTAGCGGGGCCATTACTAAGACCCAGTACTTC

J: TRBJ2-3
size: -
length: 18
V: TRBV5-1
D: TRBD2
CDR3: CASSLGSGGFTSTDTQYF
DNA: TGCGCCAGCAGCTTGGGAAGCGGGGGCTTTACTAGCACAGATACGCAGTATTTT

J: TRBJ2-3
size: -
length: 14
V: TRBV5-1
D: -
CDR3: CASSYGGLTDTQYF
DNA: TGCGCCAGCAGTTATGGGGGGCTCACAGATACGCAGTATTTT

J: TRBJ2-1
size: -
length: 14
V: TRBV10-1
D: TRBD2
CDR3: CASSWSGGANEQFF
DNA: TGCGCCAGCAGCTGGAGCGGGGGGGCAAATGAGCAGTTCTTC

J: TRBJ2-7
size: -
length: 14
V: TRBV6-1
D: -
CDR3: CARALDGYSYEQYF
DNA: TGTGCCAGAGCACTCGACGGATACTCCTACGAGCAGTACTTC

J: TRBJ2-2
size: once
length: 13
V: TRBV7-9
D: -
CDR3: CASSLVVIGELFF
DNA: TGTGCCAGCAGCTTAGTAGTAATCGGGGAGCTGTTTTTT

J: TRBJ1-1
size: -
length: 15
V: TRBV7-2
D: TRBD1
CDR3: CASSFNRGVATEAFF
DNA: TGTGCCAGCAGCTTCAACAGGGGGGTGGCCACTGAAGCTTTCTTT

J: TRBJ2-7
size: -
length: 13
V: TRBV5-1
D: -
CDR3: CASSFRGLDEQYF
DNA: TGCGCCAGCAGCTTTAGGGGCCTTGACGAGCAGTACTTC

J: TRBJ2-7
size: -
length: 14
V: TRBV6-5
D: -
CDR3: CASSYGGGPYEQYF
DNA: TGTGCCAGCAGTTACGGCGGGGGCCCCTACGAGCAGTACTTC

J: TRBJ2-7
size: -
length: 14
V: TRBV7-2
D: -
CDR3: CASSLDQGIYEQYF
DNA: TGTGCCAGCAGCTTAGATCAGGGAATCTACGAGCAGTACTTC

J: TRBJ2-3
size: -
length: 16
V: TRBV2
D: TRBD2
CDR3: CADGTSGGAPAGTQYF
DNA: TGTGCCGACGGGACTAGCGGGGGGGCTCCCGCCGGTACGCAGTATTTT

J: TRBJ2-2
size: -
length: 13
V: TRBV6-5
D: -
CDR3: CASSYLNTGELFF
DNA: TGTGCCAGCAGTTACCTTAACACCGGGGAGCTGTTTTTT

J: TRBJ1-1
size: -
length: 15
V: TRBV5-1
D: -
CDR3: CASSLGLSSNTEAFF
DNA: TGCGCCAGCAGCTTGGGACTGTCCAGTAACACTGAAGCTTTCTTT

J: TRBJ2-1
size: -
length: 12
V: TRBV10-3
D: TRBD1
CDR3: CAISTGEFEQFF
DNA: TGTGCCATCAGTACAGGGGAATTTGAGCAGTTCTTC

J: TRBJ2-1
size: once
length: 16
V: TRBV5-1
D: TRBD2
CDR3: CASSSNSGGAHNEQFF
DNA: TGCGCCAGCAGCTCCAATAGCGGGGGGGCCCACAATGAGCAGTTCTTC

J: TRBJ1-2
size: -
length: 12
V: TRBV5-4
D: TRBD1
CDR3: CASGVNRGGYTF
DNA: TGTGCCAGCGGCGTCAACAGGGGAGGCTACACCTTC

J: TRBJ2-7
size: -
length: 14
V: TRBV18
D: TRBD1
CDR3: CASSLWTGLKGQYF
DNA: TGTGCCAGCTCACTATGGACAGGGTTAAAAGGGCAGTACTTC

J: TRBJ2-7
size: few
length: 13
V: TRBV21-1
D: -
CDR3: CASSTPLAYEQYF
DNA: TGTGCCAGCAGCACCCCACTAGCCTACGAGCAGTACTTC

J: TRBJ1-6
size: -
length: 15
V: TRBV11-2
D: TRBD1
CDR3: CASSGAQGGNSPLHF
DNA: TGTGCCAGCAGCGGGGCACAGGGGGGAAATTCACCCCTCCACTTT

J: TRBJ1-1
size: once
length: 14
V: TRBV27
D: -
CDR3: CASTPPGSNTEAFF
DNA: TGTGCCAGCACCCCCCCAGGCAGCAACACTGAAGCTTTCTTT

J: TRBJ1-1
size: -
length: 16
V: TRBV2
D: TRBD1
CDR3: CASSLRSQGIDTEAFF
DNA: TGTGCCAGCAGTCTTAGATCACAGGGGATAGACACTGAAGCTTTCTTT

J: TRBJ2-1
size: -
length: 18
V: TRBV5-1
D: -
CDR3: CASSSSQGGPSSYNEQFF
DNA: TGCGCCAGCAGCTCATCCCAAGGGGGGCCGAGCTCCTACAATGAGCAGTTCTTC

J: TRBJ2-5
size: -
length: 12
V: TRBV7-6
D: -
CDR3: CASSSARGTQYF
DNA: TGTGCCAGCAGCTCCGCCCGGGGGACCCAGTACTTC

J: TRBJ2-1
size: -
length: 17
V: TRBV5-1
D: TRBD2
CDR3: CASSLGLAGGNWDEQFF
DNA: TGCGCCAGCAGCTTGGGGCTAGCGGGGGGAAACTGGGATGAGCAGTTCTTC

J: TRBJ1-1
size: -
length: 15
V: TRBV6-5
D: -
CDR3: CASSYEPPGPQEAFF
DNA: TGTGCCAGCAGTTACGAACCCCCGGGCCCACAGGAAGCTTTCTTT

J: TRBJ1-1
size: -
length: 13
V: TRBV7-3
D: -
CDR3: CASSLASGGEAFF
DNA: TGTGCCAGCAGCTTGGCATCGGGCGGAGAAGCTTTCTTT

J: TRBJ2-2
size: -
length: 14
V: TRBV5-1
D: -
CDR3: CASSLEPNTGELFF
DNA: TGCGCCAGCAGCTTGGAACCGAACACCGGGGAGCTGTTTTTT

J: TRBJ1-3
size: -
length: 17
V: TRBV11-3
D: -
CDR3: CASSLDTRGSTGNTIYF
DNA: TGTGCCAGCAGCTTAGACACGAGGGGAAGTACTGGAAACACCATATATTTT

J: TRBJ1-2
size: -
length: 15
V: TRBV6-6
D: -
CDR3: CAKTQTKEANYGYTF
DNA: TGTGCCAAGACACAAACCAAAGAAGCTAACTATGGCTACACCTTC

J: TRBJ2-1
size: -
length: 17
V: TRBV7-3
D: TRBD1
CDR3: CASSHTSPTGNYNEQFF
DNA: TGTGCCAGCAGCCACACCTCTCCGACAGGGAACTACAATGAGCAGTTCTTC

J: TRBJ2-1
size: -
length: 16
V: TRBV6-6
D: TRBD2
CDR3: CASSYRGGGSYNEQFF
DNA: TGTGCCAGCAGTTACCGGGGGGGAGGCTCCTACAATGAGCAGTTCTTC

J: TRBJ1-6
size: -
length: 16
V: TRBV27
D: -
CDR3: CASSSPGDRLNSPLHF
DNA: TGTGCCAGCAGTTCGCCCGGTGACAGGCTTAATTCACCCCTCCACTTT

J: TRBJ2-2
size: -
length: 15
V: TRBV7-6
D: -
CDR3: CASSLEVTNTGELFF
DNA: TGTGCCAGCAGCTTAGAGGTCACCAACACCGGGGAGCTGTTTTTT

J: TRBJ2-2
size: -
length: 19
V: TRBV11-2
D: -
CDR3: CASSFGVRFQKPNTGELFF
DNA: TGTGCCAGCAGCTTTGGCGTCAGGTTTCAAAAACCGAACACCGGGGAGCTGTTTTTT

J: TRBJ2-3
size: -
length: 14
V: TRBV29-1
D: TRBD2
CDR3: CSAWTSGGADTQYF
DNA: TGCAGCGCGTGGACTAGCGGGGGGGCAGATACGCAGTATTTT

J: TRBJ2-7
size: -
length: 13
V: TRBV27
D: -
CDR3: CASSLSLYYEQYF
DNA: TGTGCCAGCAGTTTATCGTTATACTACGAGCAGTACTTC

J: TRBJ1-1
size: once
length: 11
V: TRBV6-1
D: -
CDR3: CASRTNTEAFF
DNA: TGTGCCAGCCGGACGAACACTGAAGCTTTCTTT

J: TRBJ2-7
size: -
length: 13
V: TRBV29-1
D: -
CDR3: CSVVLRSAYEQYF
DNA: TGCAGCGTTGTTCTTCGAAGCGCCTACGAGCAGTACTTC

J: TRBJ1-1
size: -
length: 13
V: TRBV9
D: -
CDR3: CASSADRNTEAFF
DNA: TGTGCCAGCAGCGCGGACAGGAACACTGAAGCTTTCTTT

J: TRBJ2-6
size: -
length: 17
V: TRBV5-1
D: TRBD2
CDR3: CASSIGASGAGANVLTF
DNA: TGCGCCAGCAGCATTGGGGCTAGCGGGGCCGGGGCCAACGTCCTGACTTTC

J: TRBJ1-2
size: -
length: 13
V: TRBV6-1
D: -
CDR3: CASSMTTPYGYTF
DNA: TGTGCCAGCAGTATGACAACACCCTATGGCTACACCTTC

J: TRBJ1-1
size: -
length: 13
V: TRBV9
D: -
CDR3: CASSEQGSTEAFF
DNA: TGTGCCAGCAGCGAACAGGGCAGCACTGAAGCTTTCTTT

J: TRBJ1-2
size: -
length: 12
V: TRBV19
D: -
CDR3: CASSTSNYGYTF
DNA: TGTGCCAGTAGTACGTCTAACTATGGCTACACCTTC

J: TRBJ1-2
size: -
length: 17
V: TRBV19
D: -
CDR3: CASSHLGSQGPGAGYTF
DNA: TGTGCCAGTAGTCATTTGGGTTCCCAAGGGCCGGGCGCTGGCTACACCTTC

J: TRBJ1-2
size: -
length: 11
V: TRBV6-1
D: -
CDR3: CASDGMYGYTF
DNA: TGTGCCAGCGACGGGATGTATGGCTACACCTTC

J: TRBJ2-3
size: -
length: 12
V: TRBV27
D: -
CDR3: CASSAVSDTQYF
DNA: TGTGCCAGCAGTGCCGTTTCAGATACGCAGTATTTT